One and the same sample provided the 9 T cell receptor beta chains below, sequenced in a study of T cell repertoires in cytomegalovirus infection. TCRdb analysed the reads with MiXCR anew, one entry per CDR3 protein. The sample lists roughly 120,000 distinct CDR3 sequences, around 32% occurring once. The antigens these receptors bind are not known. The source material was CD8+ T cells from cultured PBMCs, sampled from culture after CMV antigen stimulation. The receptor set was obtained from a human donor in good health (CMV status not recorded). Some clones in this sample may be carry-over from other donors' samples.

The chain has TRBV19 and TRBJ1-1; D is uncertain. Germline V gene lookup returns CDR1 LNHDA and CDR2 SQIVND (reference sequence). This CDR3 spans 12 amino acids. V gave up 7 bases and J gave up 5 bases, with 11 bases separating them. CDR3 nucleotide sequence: TGTGCCAGTACAGGCATGCGAACTGAAGCTTTCTTT. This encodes CASTGMRTEAFF. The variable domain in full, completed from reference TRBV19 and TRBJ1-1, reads DGGITQSPKYLFRKEGQNVTLSCEQNLNHDAMYWYRQDPGQGLRLIYYSQIVNDFQKGDIAEGYSVSREKKESFPLTVTSAQKNPTAFYLCASTGMRTEAFFGQGTRLTVV.

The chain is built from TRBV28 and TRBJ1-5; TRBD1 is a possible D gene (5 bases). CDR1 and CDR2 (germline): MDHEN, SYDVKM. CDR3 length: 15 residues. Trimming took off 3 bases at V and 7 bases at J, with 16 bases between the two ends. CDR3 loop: CASSFLRGGGQPQHF. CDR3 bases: TGTGCCAGCAGTTTTCTGCGCGGGGGAGGACAGCCCCAGCATTTT.

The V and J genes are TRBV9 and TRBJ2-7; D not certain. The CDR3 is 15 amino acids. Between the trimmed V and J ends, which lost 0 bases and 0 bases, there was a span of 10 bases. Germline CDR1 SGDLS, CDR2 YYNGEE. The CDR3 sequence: CASSVEPTSSYEQYF. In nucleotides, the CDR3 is TGTGCCAGCAGCGTAGAACCGACGAGCTCCTACGAGCAGTACTTC.

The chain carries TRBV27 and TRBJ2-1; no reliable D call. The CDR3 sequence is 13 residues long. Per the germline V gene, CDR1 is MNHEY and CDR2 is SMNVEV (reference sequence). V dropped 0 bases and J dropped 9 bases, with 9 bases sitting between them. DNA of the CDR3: TGTGCCAGCAGTTTATCGCTGGCGATTGAGCAGTTCTTC. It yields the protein CASSLSLAIEQFF.

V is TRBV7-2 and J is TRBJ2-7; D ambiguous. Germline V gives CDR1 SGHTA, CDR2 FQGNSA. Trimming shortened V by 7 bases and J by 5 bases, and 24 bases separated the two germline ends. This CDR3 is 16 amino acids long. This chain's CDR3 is CASTPGPGQAVNEQYF. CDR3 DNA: TGTGCCAGCACCCCAGGCCCAGGCCAGGCAGTCAACGAGCAGTACTTC. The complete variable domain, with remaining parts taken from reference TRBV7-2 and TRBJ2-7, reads GAGVSQSPSNKVTEKGKDVELRCDPISGHTALYWYRQSLGQGLEFLIYFQGNSAPDKSGLPSDRFSAERTGGSVSTLTIQRTQQEDSAVYLCASTPGPGQAVNEQYFGPGTRLTVT.

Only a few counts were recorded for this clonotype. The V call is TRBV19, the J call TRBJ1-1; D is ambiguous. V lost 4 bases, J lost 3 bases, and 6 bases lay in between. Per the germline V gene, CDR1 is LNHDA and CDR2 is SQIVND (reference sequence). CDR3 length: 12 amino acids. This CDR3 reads CASSSGYTEAFF. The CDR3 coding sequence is TGTGCCAGTAGTAGTGGGTACACTGAAGCTTTCTTT.

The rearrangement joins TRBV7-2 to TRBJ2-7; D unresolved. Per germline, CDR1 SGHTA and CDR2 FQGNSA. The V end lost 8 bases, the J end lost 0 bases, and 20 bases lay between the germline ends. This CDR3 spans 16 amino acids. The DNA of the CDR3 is TGTGCCAGCTGTTCCCTAGATGGGTTTCCCTCCTACGAGCAGTACTTC. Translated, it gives CASCSLDGFPSYEQYF.

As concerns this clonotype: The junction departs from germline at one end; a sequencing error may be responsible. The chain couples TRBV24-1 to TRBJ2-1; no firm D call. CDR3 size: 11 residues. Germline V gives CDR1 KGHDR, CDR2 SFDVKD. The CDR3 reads CATSDLNEQFF. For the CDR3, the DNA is TGTGCCACCAGCGATTTAAATGAGCAGTTCTTC.

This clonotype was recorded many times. CDR3 DNA sequence: TGTGCCAGCAGCTTAGAGGGCGGACTCAGCACAGATACGCAGTATTTT. Amino acids: CASSLEGGLSTDTQYF. V is TRBV7-6 and J is TRBJ2-3, with D perhaps TRBD2 (5 bases). The CDR3 is made up of 16 amino acids. Germline loops: CDR1 SGHVS, CDR2 FNYEAQ. The V gene lost 1 base and the J gene lost 0 bases, with 11 bases spanning the gap.